These 27 T cell receptor beta chains were sequenced from one sample in a study of blood T cell repertoires in COVID-19. The table came from immunoSEQ multiplex PCR; TCRdb's copy has only in-frame clones and leaves some out. The sample lists over 200,000 clones, about 86% occurring once. Sequenced input: peripheral blood. Source of these receptors: a man younger than 35 with active or convalescent COVID-19.

The chain has TRBV30 and TRBJ2-1, with 8 bases that match TRBD1. This CDR3 comprises 15 residues. The junction had 12 bases not matched to a gene; V was cut back by 1 base and J by 10 bases. CDR1 and CDR2 from the germline V gene are GTSNPN and SVGIG (reference sequence). DNA for the CDR3: TGTGCCTGGAGTGCAATTGGACAGGGCCTTTGGGAGCAGTTCTTC. This translates into CAWSAIGQGLWEQFF.

This chain joins TRBV30 and TRBJ1-5; D perhaps matches TRBD1 (5 bases). Germline loops: CDR1 GTSNPN, CDR2 SVGIG (reference sequence). The CDR3 has 16 amino acids. Trimming pared 3 bases from V and 1 base from J, leaving 16 bases between. The CDR3 loop reads CAWSADTERSNQPQHF. CDR3 coding DNA: TGTGCCTGGAGCGCGGACACCGAAAGAAGCAATCAGCCCCAGCATTTT.

CDR3 coding DNA: TGTGCCAGCAGCTTCGCTAGCGGGAAGAATGAGCAGTTCTTC. As protein: CASSFASGKNEQFF. J is TRBJ2-1 and V is TRBV9; TRBD2 agrees at 9 bases. The germline CDR1 and CDR2 sequences are SGDLS and YYNGEE. J gave up 7 bases and V 4 bases, and 6 bases lay outside the gene matches. The CDR3 is made up of 14 amino acids.

This clone was counted between two and nine times. This chain links TRBV30 with TRBJ1-3, with D tentatively TRBD1 (5 bases). The CDR3 is 11 residues long. Germline V gene data show CDR1 as GTSNPN and CDR2 as SVGIG (reference sequence). V was cut by 4 bases and J by 9 bases, with 10 bases left in between. The CDR3 sequence: CAWIDGGTIYF. CDR3 nucleotide sequence: TGTGCCTGGATTGACGGGGGCACCATATATTTT. Filled out from reference TRBV30 and TRBJ1-3, the complete variable domain reads SQTIHQWPATLVQPVGSPLSLECTVEGTSNPNLYWYRQAAGRGLQLLFYSVGIGQISSEVPQNLSASRPQDRQFILSSKKLLLSDSGFYLCAWIDGGTIYFGEGSWLTVV.

This chain joins TRBV5-1 and TRBJ2-3; D unclear. Per germline, CDR1 SGHRS and CDR2 YFSETQ. This CDR3 spans 18 amino acids. Trimming took off 0 bases at V and 1 base at J, with 18 bases between the two ends. The DNA for the CDR3 is TGCGCCAGCAGCTTGGAGTACGCAGGAACACCGGGCACAGATACGCAGTATTTT. This gives the protein CASSLEYAGTPGTDTQYF. Full variable domain (rest looked up from reference TRBV5-1 and TRBJ2-3): KAGVTQTPRYLIKTRGQQVTLSCSPISGHRSVSWYQQTPGQGLQFLFEYFSETQRNKGNFPGRFSGRQFSNSRSEMNVSTLELGDSALYLCASSLEYAGTPGTDTQYFGPGTRLTVL.

The chain joins TRBV9 to TRBJ1-2; no clear D. This CDR3 is built from 15 residues. Germline V lookup: CDR1 SGDLS, CDR2 YYNGEE. V shed 4 bases and J shed 1 base, with 14 bases lying between them. The CDR3 spells CASSPFLRGNYGYTF. The DNA of the CDR3 is TGTGCCAGCAGCCCGTTCCTCCGGGGTAACTATGGCTACACCTTC.

The chain carries TRBV7-3 and TRBJ2-2; the D gene is possibly TRBD2 (5 bases). CDR1 is SGHTA and CDR2 is FQGTGA in the germline V gene. The V gene lost 4 bases and the J gene lost 4 bases, with 7 bases spanning the gap. The CDR3 length is 13 residues. The CDR3 is CASSSAGTGELFF. CDR3 sequence (DNA): TGTGCCAGCAGCTCGGCGGGCACCGGGGAGCTGTTTTTT.

This rearrangement joins TRBV28 to TRBJ2-5, with no clear D. The germline V and J ends were trimmed by 3 bases and 1 base, with 9 bases remaining between them. Germline CDR1 is MDHEN and CDR2 is SYDVKM. This CDR3 comprises 14 residues. CDR3 sequence: CASSFGQTQETQYF. The DNA of the CDR3 is TGTGCCAGCAGTTTTGGCCAAACCCAAGAGACCCAGTACTTC.

This sequence joins TRBV6-5 and TRBJ2-7, with D possibly TRBD1 on 6 matching bases. The CDR3 is made up of 12 amino acids. V was shortened by 8 bases and J by 4 bases, with 12 bases between the two germline ends. Germline V gene data show CDR1 as MNHEY and CDR2 as SVGAGI. CDR3: CASRDNLYEQYF. CDR3 coding DNA: TGTGCCAGCCGGGACAACCTATACGAGCAGTACTTC.

CDR3 nucleotide sequence: TGTGCCAGCAGCTTCGGGGAGGGGAGTTTCACTGAAGCTTTCTTT. This codes for CASSFGEGSFTEAFF. The chain has TRBV5-6 and TRBJ1-1; weak D call: TRBD1 (5 bases). Germline V gives CDR1 SGHDT, CDR2 YYEEEE. Trimming removed 2 bases at V and 4 bases at J, with 15 bases between. The CDR3 has 15 residues.

The chain uses TRBV6-5 and TRBJ1-6; 8 bases are shared with TRBD1. CDR1 is MNHEY and CDR2 is SVGAGI in the germline V gene. The CDR3 extends over 15 amino acids. V shed 4 bases, J shed 9 bases, and the junction held 8 bases outside the gene matches. The CDR3 bases are TGTGCCAGCAGTTCTGAGACAGGGGTGGGTTCACCCCTCCACTTT. Amino acid sequence: CASSSETGVGSPLHF.

J is TRBJ2-1 and V is TRBV19; weak D call: TRBD1 (6 bases). The V gene lost 2 bases and the J gene lost 4 bases, with 9 bases spanning the gap. Germline CDR1 is LNHDA and CDR2 is SQIVND (reference sequence). The CDR3 is 14 amino acids. CDR3 DNA sequence: TGTGCCAGTAGTATATGGGGGACATACAATGAGCAGTTCTTC. Its translation is CASSIWGTYNEQFF.

This clone was detected only a few times. This chain uses TRBV4-1 with TRBJ1-1; the D is unclear. The ends were cut back, 1 base at V and 7 bases at J, with 7 bases in the middle. CDR3 size: 12 residues. The V gene's germline CDR1 is MGHRA and CDR2 YSYEKL. The CDR3 here is CASSQAYGEAFF. CDR3 nucleotide sequence: TGCGCCAGCAGCCAAGCATACGGTGAAGCTTTCTTT.

The J gene is TRBJ2-2, the V gene TRBV7-2; 9 bases fit TRBD1. The length of the CDR3 is 15 residues. Losses at the gene ends were 5 bases for V and 6 bases for J; bases not matched to a gene: 7. CDR1 SGHTA and CDR2 FQGNSA come from the germline V gene. The CDR3 DNA sequence: TGTGCCAGCAGCCTAGACAGGGGGGTCCCCGGGGAGCTGTTTTTT. Protein: CASSLDRGVPGELFF.

The count of this clone is one. This chain connects TRBV27 to TRBJ1-1; 7 nucleotides agree with TRBD1. V shed 3 bases, J shed 4 bases, and the junction held 5 bases outside the gene matches. The CDR3 length is 14 residues. Germline CDR1 is MNHEY and CDR2 is SMNVEV (reference sequence). The CDR3 DNA follows: TGTGCCAGCAGTTTTATAGGGGGCGGCACTGAAGCTTTCTTT. This sequence encodes CASSFIGGGTEAFF.

The genes are TRBV29-1 and TRBJ1-6; D possibly corresponds to TRBD1 (5 bases). V was pared by 1 base and J by 10 bases, with 14 bases between. The CDR3 totals 14 residues. Germline lookup yields CDR1 SQVTM and CDR2 ANQGSEA. The CDR3: CSVEAAGPGSPLHF. The CDR3 coding sequence is TGCAGCGTTGAAGCGGCAGGGCCAGGATCACCCCTCCACTTT.

The chain links TRBV29-1 to TRBJ1-1, with TRBD1 as a possible D gene (6 bases). The CDR3 is made up of 13 amino acids. V was shortened by 6 bases and J by 4 bases, with 15 bases between the two germline ends. Germline V CDR1 and CDR2: SQVTM, ANQGSEA. Here the CDR3 DNA reads TGCAGCGTGATGGGGGGAGGGGGCACTGAAGCTTTCTTT. Protein product: CSVMGGGGTEAFF. The variable domain in full, with the rest retrieved from reference TRBV29-1 and TRBJ1-1, is SAVISQKPSRDICQRGTSLTIQCQVDSQVTMMFWYRQQPGQSLTLIATANQGSEATYESGFVIDKFPISRPNLTFSTLTVSNMSPEDSSIYLCSVMGGGGTEAFFGQGTRLTVV.

This sequence joins TRBV5-1 and TRBJ2-5, with 7 bases identical to TRBD1. The CDR3 is made up of 15 amino acids. V was pared by 2 bases and J by 1 base, with 5 bases of the junction left unmatched. The V gene's germline CDR1 is SGHRS and CDR2 YFSETQ. The CDR3 bases are TGCGCCAGCAGCTTACTGACAGGGACCCAAGAGACCCAGTACTTC. Amino acids: CASSLLTGTQETQYF.

The sample holds a few counts of this clone. V gene TRBV30 combines with J gene TRBJ2-7, with D perhaps matching TRBD2 (5 bases). V was clipped by 4 bases and J by 5 bases, with 15 bases between them. This CDR3 is 13 amino acids long. Per the germline V gene, CDR1 is GTSNPN and CDR2 is SVGIG (reference sequence). The CDR3 sequence: CAWNGLLRDEQYF. In DNA, the CDR3 is TGTGCCTGGAACGGCCTTCTGAGGGACGAGCAGTACTTC.

This clone has just one count. The CDR3, as DNA: TGTGCCAGCAAGGCAGGGGTGAGGGAGACCCAGTACTTC. Translated, it gives CASKAGVRETQYF. The V gene is TRBV2, the J gene TRBJ2-5; tentatively, D is TRBD1 (6 bases). CDR3 length: 13 residues. Germline CDR1 and CDR2: SNHLY and FYNNEI. V shed 7 bases and J shed 5 bases, with 14 bases lying between them.

The chain has TRBV30 and TRBJ2-3; D is perhaps TRBD1 (6 bases). Germline V gene data show CDR1 as GTSNPN and CDR2 as SVGIG (reference sequence). This CDR3 contains 14 residues. V was clipped by 7 bases and J by 6 bases, with 20 bases between them. The CDR3 nucleotides read TGTGCCTTAACGGAGGCCCCAAGGGGGGATACGCAGTATTTT. This gives the protein CALTEAPRGDTQYF.

The chain links TRBV7-6 to TRBJ1-3, with D perhaps matching TRBD1 (6 bases). Trimming shortened V by 0 bases and J by 1 base, and 7 bases separated the two germline ends. Germline loops: CDR1 SGHVS, CDR2 FNYEAQ. The CDR3 runs to 15 residues. The CDR3 bases are TGTGCCAGCAGCTTAGCACAGGGATCTGGAAACACCATATATTTT. It encodes CASSLAQGSGNTIYF.

The chain couples TRBV28 to TRBJ1-5, with TRBD1 identical over 8 bases. The CDR3 extends over 17 amino acids. V lost 1 base to trimming and J lost 0 bases; unmatched junction nucleotides: 5. Per germline, CDR1 MDHEN and CDR2 SYDVKM. The CDR3 nucleotides are TGTGCCAGCAGTTTATTGGGACAGGTAAATAGCAATCAGCCCCAGCATTTT. Translating it yields CASSLLGQVNSNQPQHF.

The rearrangement joins TRBV2 to TRBJ2-1, with D maybe TRBD2 (5 bases). Germline CDR1 reads SNHLY; CDR2 reads FYNNEI. This CDR3 is built from 14 residues. Between the trimmed V and J ends, which lost 3 bases and 4 bases, there was a span of 10 bases. The CDR3 protein is CASSEDGEYNEQFF. In DNA, the CDR3 is TGTGCCAGCAGTGAGGACGGGGAGTACAATGAGCAGTTCTTC.

This chain uses TRBV18 with TRBJ2-3; 7 bases are shared with TRBD1. Germline CDR1 KGHSH, CDR2 LQKENI. The CDR3 covers 15 residues. The trim removed 0 bases at V and 3 bases at J, leaving 3 bases unmatched. Written as DNA, the CDR3 is TGTGCCAGCTCACCACCGACAGGGAGAACAGATACGCAGTATTTT. It specifies CASSPPTGRTDTQYF.

This chain links TRBV6-5 with TRBJ2-1; D unclear. The CDR3 runs to 12 residues. Looked up from germline, CDR1 is MNHEY and CDR2 is SVGAGI. V lost 6 bases and J 5 bases, leaving 8 bases between the germline ends. CDR3 amino acids: CASRHANNEQFF. CDR3 sequence (DNA): TGTGCCAGCAGACACGCCAACAATGAGCAGTTCTTC.

The CDR3: CASSVEWTSGYEQYF. CDR3 coding DNA: TGTGCCAGTAGTGTCGAATGGACTAGCGGATACGAGCAGTACTTC. The chain uses TRBV19 and TRBJ2-7; 10 bases are a match to TRBD2. With 5 bases clipped from V and 4 bases from J, the junction kept 8 bases outside the gene matches. This CDR3 is 15 amino acids long. Germline V CDR1 and CDR2: LNHDA, SQIVND (reference sequence).